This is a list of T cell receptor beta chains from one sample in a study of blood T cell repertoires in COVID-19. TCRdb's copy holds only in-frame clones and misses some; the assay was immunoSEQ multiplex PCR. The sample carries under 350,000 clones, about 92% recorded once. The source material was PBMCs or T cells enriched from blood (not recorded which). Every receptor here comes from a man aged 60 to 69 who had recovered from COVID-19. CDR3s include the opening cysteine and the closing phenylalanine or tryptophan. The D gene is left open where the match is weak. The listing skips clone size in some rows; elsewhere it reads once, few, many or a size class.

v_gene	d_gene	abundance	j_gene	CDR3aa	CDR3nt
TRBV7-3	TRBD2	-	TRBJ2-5	CASSRGAGGSETQYF	TGTGCCAGCAGCCGGGGGGCGGGAGGATCAGAGACCCAGTACTTC
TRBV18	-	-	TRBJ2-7	CASSPATERNTYEQYF	TGTGCCAGCTCACCGGCGACAGAGCGTAATACCTACGAGCAGTACTTC
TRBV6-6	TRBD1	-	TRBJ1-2	CASKDSGTGPGYTF	TGTGCCAGCAAAGATTCCGGGACAGGGCCTGGCTACACCTTC
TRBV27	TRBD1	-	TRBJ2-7	CASRRQGPYEQYF	TGTGCCAGCAGAAGACAGGGTCCCTACGAGCAGTACTTC
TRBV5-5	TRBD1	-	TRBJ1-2	CASSSPGGYGYTF	TGTGCCAGCAGCTCACCAGGGGGATATGGCTACACCTTC
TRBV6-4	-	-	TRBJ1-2	CASSPEAGIGGYTF	TGTGCCAGCAGCCCAGAGGCGGGCATTGGGGGCTACACCTTC
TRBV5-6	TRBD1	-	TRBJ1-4	CASSSGQPTTNEKLFF	TGTGCCAGCAGCTCGGGACAGCCCACAACTAATGAAAAACTGTTTTTT
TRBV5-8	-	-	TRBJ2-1	CASGGQFYNEQFF	TGTGCCAGCGGCGGGCAGTTCTACAATGAGCAGTTCTTC
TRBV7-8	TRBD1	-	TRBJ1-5	CASSLAGQGVDGPQHF	TGTGCCAGCAGCTTAGCGGGACAGGGAGTGGATGGGCCCCAGCATTTT
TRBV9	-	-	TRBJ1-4	CASSPGVGTNEKLFF	TGTGCCAGCAGCCCCGGGGTGGGGACTAATGAAAAACTGTTTTTT
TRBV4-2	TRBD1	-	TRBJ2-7	CASSPGTADPYEQYF	TGTGCCAGCAGCCCCGGGACAGCTGATCCCTACGAGCAGTACTTC
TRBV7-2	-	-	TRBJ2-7	CASSFFGPGDYEQYF	TGTGCCAGCAGCTTTTTTGGCCCGGGAGACTACGAGCAGTACTTC
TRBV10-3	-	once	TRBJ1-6	CAISESQGSYNSPLHF	TGTGCCATCAGTGAGTCTCAGGGCTCCTATAATTCACCCCTCCACTTT
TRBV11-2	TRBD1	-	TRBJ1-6	CASSTGGAFNSPLHF	TGTGCCAGCAGCACAGGGGGCGCCTTTAATTCACCCCTCCACTTT
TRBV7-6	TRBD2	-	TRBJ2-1	CASSLAGRANEQFF	TGTGCCAGCAGCTTAGCCGGGAGGGCCAATGAGCAGTTCTTC
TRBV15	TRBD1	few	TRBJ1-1	CATSRGNTGDTEAFF	TGTGCCACCAGCAGAGGGAATACAGGGGATACTGAAGCTTTCTTT
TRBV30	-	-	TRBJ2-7	CAWSVGRLSYEQYF	TGTGCCTGGAGTGTTGGCAGGCTTTCCTACGAGCAGTACTTC
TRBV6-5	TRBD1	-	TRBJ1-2	CASTPGTAGYTF	TGTGCCAGCACTCCCGGGACAGCGGGCTACACCTTC
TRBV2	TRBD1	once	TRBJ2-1	CASRETGFHEQFF	TGTGCCAGCAGAGAGACAGGGTTTCATGAGCAGTTCTTC
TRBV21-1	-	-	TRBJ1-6	CASNTSGQGISPLHF	TGTGCCAGTAACACCTCGGGGCAGGGGATTTCACCCCTCCACTTT
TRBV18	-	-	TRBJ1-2	CASSPPSYVWTRYTF	TGTGCCAGCTCACCACCGTCGTACGTGTGGACACGCTACACCTTC
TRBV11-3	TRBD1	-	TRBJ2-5	CASSFSSGTGDQETQYF	TGTGCCAGCAGCTTTTCATCCGGAACAGGGGATCAAGAGACCCAGTACTTC
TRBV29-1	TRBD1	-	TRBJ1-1	CSARDSPNTEAFF	TGCAGCGCGAGGGACAGCCCGAACACTGAAGCTTTCTTT
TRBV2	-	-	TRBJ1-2	CAGRREYGYTF	TGTGCCGGACGCCGGGAGTATGGCTACACCTTC
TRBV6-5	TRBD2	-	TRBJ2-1	CASSYSSSRGEQQFF	TGTGCCAGCAGTTACTCGTCCTCGCGGGGGGAACAGCAGTTCTTC
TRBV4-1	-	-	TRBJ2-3	CASSQEAHRLANLQYF	TGCGCCAGCAGCCAAGAAGCACACAGGCTAGCGAACTTACAGTATTTT
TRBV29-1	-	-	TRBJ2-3	CSVEDASDGPDTQYF	TGCAGCGTTGAAGATGCTAGCGACGGTCCAGATACGCAGTATTTT
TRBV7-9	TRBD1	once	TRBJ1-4	CASSSGTGQKVEKLFF	TGTGCCAGCAGCTCAGGGACAGGGCAAAAGGTTGAAAAACTGTTTTTT
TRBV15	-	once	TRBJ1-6	CATSRDRDIGSPLHF	TGTGCCACCAGCAGAGATCGGGACATAGGGTCACCCCTCCACTTT
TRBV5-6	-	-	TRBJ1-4	CASSFWRGATRANEKLFF	TGTGCCAGCAGCTTTTGGCGCGGGGCAACTAGGGCTAATGAAAAACTGTTTTTT
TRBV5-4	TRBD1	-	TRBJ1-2	CASSSAGQGIYNYGYTF	TGTGCCAGCAGCTCGGCGGGACAGGGCATTTATAACTATGGCTACACCTTC
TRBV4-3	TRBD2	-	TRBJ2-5	CASSQESPWAGTRGETQYF	TGCGCCAGCAGCCAAGAGAGTCCTTGGGCGGGGACGCGGGGGGAGACCCAGTACTTC
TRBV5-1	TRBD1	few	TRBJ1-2	CASSFDQGAQGYTF	TGCGCCAGCAGCTTCGACCAGGGGGCGCAAGGCTACACCTTC
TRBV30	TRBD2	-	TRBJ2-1	CATSGRANEQFF	TGTGCGACTAGCGGGAGGGCTAATGAGCAGTTCTTC
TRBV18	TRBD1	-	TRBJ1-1	CASLGQGAINTEAFF	TGTGCCAGCTTGGGACAGGGGGCGATTAATACTGAAGCTTTCTTT
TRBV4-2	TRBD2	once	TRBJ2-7	CASSQDPPGSRGDLFEQYF	TGTGCCAGCAGCCAAGATCCCCCGGGTTCGCGGGGGGACCTCTTCGAGCAGTACTTC
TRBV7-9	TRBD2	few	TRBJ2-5	CASSLLAARRETQYF	TGTGCCAGCAGCTTACTAGCGGCCCGTCGGGAGACCCAGTACTTC
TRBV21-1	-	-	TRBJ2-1	CASSEWGTSAPPSYNEQFF	TGTGCCAGCAGCGAATGGGGTACTAGCGCTCCTCCCTCCTACAATGAGCAGTTCTTC
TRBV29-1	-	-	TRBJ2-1	CSVELDNEQFF	TGCAGCGTTGAACTCGACAATGAGCAGTTCTTC
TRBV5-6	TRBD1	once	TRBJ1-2	CASSWTGWYYGYTF	TGTGCCAGCAGCTGGACAGGGTGGTACTATGGCTACACCTTC
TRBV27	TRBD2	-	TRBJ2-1	CASSSRLAGVNEQFF	TGTGCCAGCAGTTCTAGACTAGCGGGAGTCAATGAGCAGTTCTTC
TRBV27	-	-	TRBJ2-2	CASSRNTGTGELFF	TGTGCCAGCAGCCGTAACACGGGCACCGGGGAGCTGTTTTTT
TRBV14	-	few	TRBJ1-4	CASSQAGVDEKLFF	TGTGCCAGCAGCCAAGCCGGGGTGGATGAAAAACTGTTTTTT
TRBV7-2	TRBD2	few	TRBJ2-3	CASSGTSGRGDTQYF	TGTGCCAGCAGCGGAACTAGCGGGAGGGGAGATACGCAGTATTTT
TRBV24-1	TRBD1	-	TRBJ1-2	CATSDPTVQGANYGYTF	TGTGCCACCAGTGACCCCACTGTCCAGGGGGCTAACTATGGCTACACCTTC
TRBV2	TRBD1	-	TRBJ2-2	CASSPRTGLELFF	TGTGCCAGCAGTCCTCGGACAGGCTTGGAGCTGTTTTTT
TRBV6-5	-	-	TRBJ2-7	CASRLSWAASYEQYF	TGTGCCAGCAGGCTTAGTTGGGCCGCATCCTACGAGCAGTACTTC
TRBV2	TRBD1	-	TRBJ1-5	CASSYIRDSTYQPQHF	TGTGCCAGCAGCTACATCCGGGACAGCACCTATCAGCCCCAGCATTTT
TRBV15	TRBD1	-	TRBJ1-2	CATSREPGQGARYTF	TGTGCCACCAGCAGAGAGCCCGGACAGGGGGCTCGCTACACCTTC
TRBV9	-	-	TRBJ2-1	CASSLSGYNEQFF	TGTGCCAGCAGCCTCTCCGGCTACAATGAGCAGTTCTTC
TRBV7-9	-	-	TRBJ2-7	CASSSNSVEQYF	TGTGCCAGCAGCTCCAATTCGGTGGAGCAGTACTTC
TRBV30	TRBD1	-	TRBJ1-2	CAWSTGVVYGYTF	TGTGCCTGGAGCACAGGGGTTGTCTATGGCTACACCTTC
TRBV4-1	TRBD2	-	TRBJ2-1	CASSRNPGLADHEQFF	TGCGCCAGCAGCCGAAATCCGGGACTAGCGGACCACGAGCAGTTCTTC
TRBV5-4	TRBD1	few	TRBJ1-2	CASGWDRANYGYTF	TGTGCCAGCGGTTGGGACAGAGCTAACTATGGCTACACCTTC
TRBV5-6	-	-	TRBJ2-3	CASSATWVDTQYF	TGTGCCAGCAGCGCGACTTGGGTAGATACGCAGTATTTT
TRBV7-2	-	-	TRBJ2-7	CASSRSAEHSYEQYF	TGTGCCAGCAGCCGCTCAGCGGAACACTCCTACGAGCAGTACTTC
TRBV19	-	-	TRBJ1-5	CASRGNRVSNQPQHF	TGTGCCAGTAGGGGAAACAGGGTTAGCAATCAGCCCCAGCATTTT
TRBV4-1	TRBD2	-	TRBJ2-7	CASSQKIAGGRLYEQYF	TGCGCCAGCAGCCAAAAAATAGCGGGAGGGCGGTTGTACGAGCAGTACTTC
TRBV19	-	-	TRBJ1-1	CASSRGGSLSGTEAFF	TGTGCCAGTAGTAGGGGCGGGAGCCTGTCAGGGACTGAAGCTTTCTTT
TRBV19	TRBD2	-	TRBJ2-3	CAVEASGPSGTQYF	TGTGCCGTTGAGGCTAGCGGACCTTCGGGTACGCAGTATTTT